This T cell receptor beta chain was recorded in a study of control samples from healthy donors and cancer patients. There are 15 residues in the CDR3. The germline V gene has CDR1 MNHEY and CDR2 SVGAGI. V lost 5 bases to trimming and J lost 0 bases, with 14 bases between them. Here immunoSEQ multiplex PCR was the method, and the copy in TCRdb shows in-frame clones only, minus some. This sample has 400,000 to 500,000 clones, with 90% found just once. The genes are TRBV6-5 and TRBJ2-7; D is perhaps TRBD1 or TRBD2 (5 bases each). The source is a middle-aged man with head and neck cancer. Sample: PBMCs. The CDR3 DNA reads TGTGCCAGCAGTCAGGCCCGGGACCGCTCCTACGAGCAGTACTTC. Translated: CASSQARDRSYEQYF.